This is a list of T cell receptor beta chains from one sample in a study of tumor-infiltrating lymphocytes in primary liver carcinoma. In TCRdb, the multiplex PCR reads were re-called with MiXCR into one record per CDR3 protein. The sample contains some 21,000 distinct CDR3 sequences, roughly 85% of which appear only once. Specimen: liver tumor tissue from sampling region 1. The receptors originated from a young woman with primary liver carcinoma and hepatitis B virus infection. Each CDR3 is given with its conserved first and last residue. The order of the fields is V gene, J gene, CDR3 protein.

V gene: TRBV11-2; J gene: TRBJ1-2; CDR3 protein: CASIQGGGGGYTF
V gene: TRBV11-3; J gene: TRBJ1-6; CDR3 protein: CASSFKRSYNSPLLF
V gene: TRBV11-2; J gene: TRBJ2-3; CDR3 protein: CASSLVNSDTQYF
V gene: TRBV4-3; J gene: TRBJ2-3; CDR3 protein: CASSPSVWLGDPDDTQYF
V gene: TRBV11-3; J gene: TRBJ2-1; CDR3 protein: CVSSSTGRDFLVEQFF
V gene: TRBV11-1; J gene: TRBJ2-5; CDR3 protein: CASSLAGREEIHYF
V gene: TRBV11-3; J gene: TRBJ2-7; CDR3 protein: CASSFPGQGAYWQYF
V gene: TRBV11-2; J gene: TRBJ2-3; CDR3 protein: CASTSLLSDTETQYF
V gene: TRBV29-1; J gene: TRBJ2-1; CDR3 protein: CSALRDYNEQFF
V gene: TRBV6-5; J gene: TRBJ2-2; CDR3 protein: CASSPRSGFTWELLF
V gene: TRBV4-1; J gene: TRBJ2-7; CDR3 protein: CAISQESATGVNVQYF
V gene: TRBV11-3; J gene: TRBJ2-1; CDR3 protein: CASGPTGHGFFGEQFF
V gene: TRBV6-5; J gene: TRBJ2-2; CDR3 protein: CASSPRTGLAGGLFF